This entry concerns a single T cell receptor beta chain. Its antigen is undetermined. The study ran its PCR with 60 Vbeta and 13 Jbeta primers. Data came from immunoSEQ multiplex PCR; TCRdb stores just in-frame clones and leaves some out. The table shows roughly 190,000 clones, with 77% occurring only once. This entry comes from a study of cytomegalovirus exposure and HLA in healthy donors. Study results and limitations: Later analysis demonstrated an association between a missense DCLRE1C variant and TCR beta V- and J-gene trimming. Cytomegalovirus association was listed for about 160 TCR beta chains. Sequence variants that were highly shared formed a cluster that was likely a sequencing artifact.

The CDR3 contains 15 residues. Trimming removed 0 bases at V and 5 bases at J, with 14 bases between. The V gene's germline CDR1 is SGHRS and CDR2 YFSETQ. Sequencing input: PBMCs. The V gene is TRBV5-1, the J gene TRBJ1-1; tentative D call: TRBD1 (6 bases). The TCR sequence derives from a woman in her 30s in good health and CMV-seropositive. The CDR3 coding sequence is TGCGCCAGCAGCTTGGAGCCAGGGACAATGACTGAAGCTTTCTTT. It yields the protein CASSLEPGTMTEAFF.